Listed here are 22 T cell receptor beta chains from one sample, sequenced in a study of cytomegalovirus exposure and HLA in healthy donors. This PCR relied on a set of 60 Vbeta primers and 13 Jbeta primers. Profiled with immunoSEQ multiplex PCR; TCRdb holds only in-frame clones, not every one. Of fewer than 150,000 clones in the sample, approximately 89% were seen once. Sequences were obtained from PBMCs. These receptors all stem from a young woman in good health and CMV-seropositive.

V is TRBV25-1 and J is TRBJ2-1, with TRBD2 identical over 13 bases. J lost 4 bases, V lost 4 bases, and 7 bases had no gene match. Germline CDR1 MGHDK, CDR2 SYGVNS. This CDR3 has 17 residues. CDR3 nucleotide sequence: TGTGCCAGCAGTGTCTCTCCGGGACTAGCGGGGTACAATGAGCAGTTCTTC. Protein sequence: CASSVSPGLAGYNEQFF.

The V gene is TRBV19, the J gene TRBJ2-1; 8 nucleotides agree with TRBD2. CDR1 is LNHDA, CDR2 SQIVND, per germline (reference sequence). This CDR3 is built from 13 residues. V dropped 8 bases and J dropped 6; count of bases not matched to a gene: 6. CDR3 DNA sequence: TGTGCCAGTGGCCAGGGACTAGGCAATGAGCAGTTCTTC. This gives the protein CASGQGLGNEQFF.

The chain carries TRBV7-6 and TRBJ2-5, with D perhaps TRBD1 (6 bases). The CDR3 is 13 residues long. Per germline, CDR1 SGHVS and CDR2 FNYEAQ. V was pared by 2 bases and J by 5 bases, with 9 bases between. The CDR3 nucleotides read TGTGCCAGCAGCTTAAGGGGGACGGAGACCCAGTACTTC. This codes for CASSLRGTETQYF. Full variable domain (remainder filled in from reference TRBV7-6 and TRBJ2-5): GAGVSQSPRYKVTKRGQDVALRCDPISGHVSLYWYRQALGQGPEFLTYFNYEAQQDKSGLPNDRFSAERPEGSISTLTIQRTEQRDSAMYRCASSLRGTETQYFGPGTRLLVL.

The genes are TRBV4-1 and TRBJ1-5; a weak D match, TRBD1 (6 bases). In germline, CDR1 is MGHRA, CDR2 YSYEKL. V was cut by 3 bases and J by 2 bases, with 11 bases left in between. The CDR3 loop spans 15 amino acids. CDR3 sequence: CASSQMAGGNQPQHF. The CDR3 DNA sequence: TGCGCCAGCAGCCAGATGGCAGGGGGCAATCAGCCCCAGCATTTT.

The chain carries TRBV15 and TRBJ1-2; D may be TRBD1 (5 bases). V lost 9 bases and J lost 4, with 18 bases in between. Germline V gene lookup returns CDR1 LNHNV and CDR2 YYDKDF (reference sequence). The CDR3 extends over 14 amino acids. Here the CDR3 DNA reads TGTGCCACTTCGACGACCGGGGGGGGCTATGGCTACACCTTC. Residues: CATSTTGGGYGYTF.

This clone was seen a single time. The gene calls are TRBV7-3 and TRBJ2-2; 9 bases map to TRBD2. Germline-derived CDR1 and CDR2 are SGHTA and FQGTGA. The CDR3 runs 14 residues. V shed 4 bases, J shed 6 bases, and the junction held 3 bases outside the gene matches. The CDR3 sequence is CASSSGTSSGELFF. CDR3 coding DNA: TGTGCCAGCAGCTCCGGGACTAGCTCCGGGGAGCTGTTTTTT.

This sequence joins TRBV6-6 and TRBJ2-7; maybe TRBD2 (5 bases). V was shortened by 4 bases and J by 11 bases, with 12 bases between the two germline ends. The CDR3 has 11 amino acids. Germline values: CDR1 MNHNY, CDR2 SVGAGI (reference sequence). The CDR3 bases are TGTGCCAGCAGTTCCGGGATACTCGAGTACTTC. It is translated as CASSSGILEYF.

V and J are TRBV5-5 and TRBJ2-6; D is perhaps TRBD2 (6 bases). The CDR3 extends over 16 amino acids. The germline gives CDR1 SGHKS, CDR2 YYEKEE (reference sequence). V gave up 2 bases and J gave up 2 bases, with 11 bases separating them. CDR3 amino acids: CASSLGAGTGANVLTF. Written as DNA, the CDR3 is TGTGCCAGCAGCTTAGGGGCGGGAACTGGGGCCAACGTCCTGACTTTC.

This chain uses TRBV29-1 with TRBJ1-2, with TRBD1 as a possible D gene (6 bases). There are 11 residues in the CDR3. V dropped 4 bases and J dropped 7 bases, with 10 bases sitting between them. Germline CDR1 is SQVTM and CDR2 is ANQGSEA. CDR3 amino acids: CSVVAGVGYTF. The CDR3 nucleotides read TGCAGCGTTGTGGCAGGGGTTGGCTACACCTTC. The full variable domain, with the rest looked up from reference TRBV29-1 and TRBJ1-2, is SAVISQKPSRDICQRGTSLTIQCQVDSQVTMMFWYRQQPGQSLTLIATANQGSEATYESGFVIDKFPISRPNLTFSTLTVSNMSPEDSSIYLCSVVAGVGYTFGSGTRLTVV.

The V call is TRBV7-3, the J call TRBJ1-2; D perhaps matches TRBD1 (5 bases). The V end was cut by 5 bases, the J end by 8 bases, with 21 bases between. CDR1 and CDR2 from the germline V gene are SGHTA and FQGTGA. The CDR3 spans 15 residues. The CDR3 DNA reads TGTGCCAGCAGCAGATCCGGGACGGACTATATAGGCTACACCTTC. As protein: CASSRSGTDYIGYTF.

This chain's CDR3 is CASSLLRVWYEQYF. In DNA, the CDR3 is TGTGCCAGCAGCTTGCTCCGCGTGTGGTACGAGCAGTACTTC. The genes are TRBV7-2 and TRBJ2-7, with D unresolved. The CDR3 is 14 residues long. V lost 3 bases and J 4 bases, leaving 13 bases between the germline ends. Per germline, CDR1 SGHTA and CDR2 FQGNSA.

This chain uses TRBV30 with TRBJ1-2; unclear D gene. Germline V gene data show CDR1 as GTSNPN and CDR2 as SVGIG (reference sequence). The V gene lost 4 bases and the J gene lost 3 bases, with 12 bases spanning the gap. The CDR3 runs to 13 residues. CDR3 sequence: CAWNSDGYYGYTF. CDR3 nucleotide sequence: TGTGCCTGGAATTCCGACGGGTACTATGGCTACACCTTC.

Only one count was recorded for this clone. The chain carries TRBV6-5 and TRBJ2-3; TRBD1 is a possible D gene (5 bases). CDR3 length: 14 amino acids. Per germline, CDR1 MNHEY and CDR2 SVGAGI. V was shortened by 1 base and J by 3 bases, with 8 bases between the two germline ends. The CDR3 DNA reads TGTGCCAGCAGTTACTTTCAGGGTACAGATACGCAGTATTTT. Its translation: CASSYFQGTDTQYF.

The rearrangement links TRBV30 to TRBJ2-4, with D possibly TRBD2 on 6 matching bases. The germline CDR1 and CDR2 sequences are GTSNPN and SVGIG (reference sequence). The CDR3 length is 18 residues. V was trimmed by 1 base and J by 4 bases, leaving 23 bases between them. CDR3 region: CAWSGDPPWGEEKNIQYF. The CDR3 coding sequence is TGTGCCTGGAGTGGCGACCCCCCTTGGGGGGAGGAGAAAAACATTCAGTACTTC.

This chain links TRBV6-1 with TRBJ2-3; D is unresolved. This CDR3 has 11 amino acids. V dropped 4 bases and J dropped 5 bases, with 4 bases sitting between them. Germline V CDR1 and CDR2: MNHNS, SASEGT. This CDR3 reads CASSVVDTQYF. Here the CDR3 DNA reads TGTGCCAGCAGTGTAGTAGATACGCAGTATTTT.

J is TRBJ2-7 and V is TRBV19, with D unresolved. CDR3 length: 12 amino acids. The ends were cut back, 4 bases at V and 7 bases at J, with 11 bases in the middle. The germline CDR1 and CDR2 sequences are LNHDA and SQIVND (reference sequence). The CDR3 here is CASSSGVKEQYF. The DNA of the CDR3 is TGTGCCAGTAGTAGCGGCGTGAAGGAGCAGTACTTC.

This chain connects TRBV4-1 to TRBJ1-2, with D hard to call. Germline V lookup: CDR1 MGHRA, CDR2 YSYEKL. This CDR3 spans 12 amino acids. Trimming shortened V by 1 base and J by 5 bases, and 5 bases separated the two germline ends. CDR3: CASSQGTYGYTF. The CDR3 nucleotides are TGCGCCAGCAGCCAAGGAACATATGGCTACACCTTC.

This chain connects TRBV6-6 to TRBJ2-7, with 7 bases identical to TRBD1. The ends lost 2 bases at V and 1 base at J; junction bases unmatched: 8. CDR1 is MNHNY and CDR2 is SVGAGI in the germline V gene (reference sequence). CDR3 length: 16 residues. The CDR3 DNA sequence: TGTGCCAGCAGTTACAATCAGGGGGTAAAGTCCTACGAGCAGTACTTC. As protein: CASSYNQGVKSYEQYF.

This rearrangement joins TRBV5-8 to TRBJ2-1, with 7 bases identical to TRBD2. CDR1 is SGHTS, CDR2 YDEGEE, per germline. V lost 3 bases to trimming and J lost 6 bases; unmatched junction nucleotides: 9. This CDR3 is 15 amino acids long. The CDR3 reads CASSYLAGPFNEQFF. Here the CDR3 DNA reads TGTGCCAGCAGCTACTTAGCGGGCCCGTTCAATGAGCAGTTCTTC.

The V and J genes are TRBV7-8 and TRBJ2-3, with D possibly TRBD1 on 5 matching bases. Germline lookup yields CDR1 SGHVS and CDR2 FQNEAQ. V lost 8 bases and J 0 bases, leaving 9 bases between the germline ends. The CDR3 is 13 amino acids. Here the CDR3 DNA reads TGTGCCAGCTCCTCAGGGAGCACAGATACGCAGTATTTT. This gives the protein CASSSGSTDTQYF.

This clone was picked up a small number of times. This chain connects TRBV4-2 to TRBJ2-3; the match to TRBD2 covers 10 bases. V shed 5 bases and J 2 bases; nucleotides not matched to a gene: 4. Germline V gene lookup returns CDR1 LGHNA and CDR2 YNFKEQ. The CDR3 runs to 15 residues. The CDR3, as DNA: TGTGCCAGCAGCTTCACTAGCGGGACCACAGATACGCAGTATTTT. Translated, it gives CASSFTSGTTDTQYF.

The rearrangement uses TRBV6-5 and TRBJ2-7; TRBD1 agrees at 9 bases. V shed 5 bases and J 3 bases; nucleotides not matched to a gene: 5. The CDR3 is 14 residues long. The germline V gene has CDR1 MNHEY and CDR2 SVGAGI. The CDR3 reads CASSAGQGRYEQYF. The CDR3 DNA follows: TGTGCCAGCAGTGCGGGACAGGGCCGCTACGAGCAGTACTTC.